What follows are 21 T cell receptor beta chains derived from one specimen sequenced in a study of blood T cell repertoires in COVID-19. Method: immunoSEQ multiplex PCR; TCRdb's copy keeps in-frame clones and lacks some. This sample has roughly 250,000 clones, with 85% to 90% found just once. Sequenced material: peripheral blood. Every receptor here comes from a woman in her forties with acute or convalescent COVID-19.

This chain connects TRBV7-3 to TRBJ2-1, with 9 bases aligning to TRBD2. The CDR3 loop spans 15 amino acids. After removal of 3 bases from V and 2 bases from J, the junction contained 2 bases not matched to a gene. Germline-derived CDR1 and CDR2 are SGHTA and FQGTGA. CDR3 coding DNA: TGTGCCAGCAGCTTTAGCGGGGGCACCTACAATGAGCAGTTCTTC. Translation: CASSFSGGTYNEQFF.

J is TRBJ1-1 and V is TRBV6-4; D not certain. The CDR3 has 14 residues. Trimming removed 4 bases at V and 4 bases at J, with 13 bases between. Germline values: CDR1 MRHNA, CDR2 SNTAGT. The DNA for the CDR3 is TGTGCCAGCAGTGCTGACGGGAGTAGCACTGAAGCTTTCTTT. Its translation: CASSADGSSTEAFF.

The rearrangement uses TRBV7-9 and TRBJ1-5, with D possibly matching TRBD1 (5 bases). Trimming left V 3 bases short and J 7 bases short, with 13 bases between. Germline V CDR1 and CDR2: SEHNR, FQNEAQ (reference sequence). The length of the CDR3 is 14 residues. The CDR3 is CASSLGGVWQPQHF. CDR3 bases: TGTGCCAGCAGCTTGGGGGGTGTTTGGCAGCCCCAGCATTTT. Full variable domain (outside the CDR3, taken from reference TRBV7-9 and TRBJ1-5): DTGVSQNPRHKITKRGQNVTFRCDPISEHNRLYWYRQTLGQGPEFLTYFQNEAQLEKSRLLSDRFSAERPKGSFSTLEIQRTEQGDSAMYLCASSLGGVWQPQHFGDGTRLSIL.

The rearrangement joins TRBV7-7 to TRBJ2-5; D call uncertain. This CDR3 comprises 14 residues. The germline V and J ends were trimmed by 1 base and 7 bases, with 13 bases remaining between them. Germline V CDR1 and CDR2: SSHAT, FNYEAQ (reference sequence). The CDR3 DNA is TGTGCCAGCAGCTTAGACCCCAGTCCGGGGACCCAGTACTTC. It yields the protein CASSLDPSPGTQYF.

The CDR3 DNA is TGCGCCAGCAGCTCGAACGCGGGGGCGAAAAACTATGGCTACACCTTC. Its protein product is CASSSNAGAKNYGYTF. This chain links TRBV5-1 with TRBJ1-2; the D gene is possibly TRBD1 (6 bases). The CDR3 is 16 amino acids. The germline V gene encodes CDR1 SGHRS and CDR2 YFSETQ. V was trimmed by 3 bases and J by 2 bases, leaving 17 bases between them.

This clone was seen only once. The chain employs TRBV5-4 and TRBJ1-1, with no clear D. The CDR3 sequence is 12 residues long. Germline values: CDR1 SGHNT, CDR2 YYREEE (reference sequence). V was trimmed by 4 bases and J by 7 bases, leaving 11 bases between them. The DNA for the CDR3 is TGTGCCAGCAGCCCCCCGGGGAGTGAAGCTTTCTTT. As protein: CASSPPGSEAFF.

V and J are TRBV4-2 and TRBJ1-2; TRBD1 aligns across 11 bases. Germline assignment: CDR1 LGHNA and CDR2 YNFKEQ. The CDR3 is 16 amino acids. The J segment lost 4 bases and the V segment lost 0 bases, leaving 4 bases of the junction unmatched. As DNA, the CDR3 is TGTGCCAGCAGCCAAGACCCCGGGACAGGGGGCTATGGCTACACCTTC. Translation gives CASSQDPGTGGYGYTF.

The chain couples TRBV6-6 to TRBJ1-6; a weak D match, TRBD1 (5 bases). V was shortened by 6 bases and J by 7 bases, with 13 bases between the two germline ends. There are 14 residues in the CDR3. Germline-derived CDR1 and CDR2 are MNHNY and SVGAGI (reference sequence). CDR3 sequence reads: CASSWEQVNSPLHF. The CDR3 DNA reads as TGTGCCAGCAGCTGGGAACAGGTGAATTCACCCCTCCACTTT.

The genes are TRBV30 and TRBJ1-2; 7 bases line up with TRBD1. This CDR3 region has 15 residues. Germline V gene lookup returns CDR1 GTSNPN and CDR2 SVGIG (reference sequence). Trimming took 2 bases from V and 2 from J; bases not matched to a gene: 8. CDR3 in DNA: TGTGCCTGGAGTCCCCAGGGGGTCGCCAACTATGGCTACACCTTC. It translates to CAWSPQGVANYGYTF.

For the CDR3, the DNA is TGTGCCAGCCGGGGACAGGGAAACTATGGCTACACCTTC. Its translation: CASRGQGNYGYTF. The chain joins TRBV27 to TRBJ1-2; 9 bases fit TRBD1. The J segment lost 2 bases and the V segment lost 8 bases, leaving 3 bases of the junction unmatched. Germline V gives CDR1 MNHEY, CDR2 SMNVEV (reference sequence). This CDR3 has 13 amino acids.

The chain uses TRBV4-1 and TRBJ2-7; TRBD1 matches 10 bases. Germline CDR1 MGHRA, CDR2 YSYEKL. V dropped 7 bases and J dropped 3; count of bases not matched to a gene: 9. The CDR3 runs to 15 residues. Here the CDR3 reads CASTLLRTGGYEQYV. CDR3 nucleotide sequence: TGCGCCAGCACTCTACTCCGGACAGGGGGCTACGAGCAGTACGTC.

The chain is built from TRBV23-1 and TRBJ2-3, with D perhaps TRBD1 (5 bases). TRBV23-1 has ORF status, its function being uncertain. CDR3 size: 17 residues. With 6 bases removed from V and 1 base from J, the gap between germline ends came to 20 bases. CDR3 region: CASRQPYRRWGTDTQYF. In DNA, the CDR3 is TGCGCCAGCAGACAGCCCTACAGGCGGTGGGGCACAGATACGCAGTATTTT.

The genes are TRBV2 and TRBJ1-5; 9 bases are shared with TRBD1. After removal of 4 bases from V and 0 bases from J, the junction contained 7 bases not matched to a gene. The CDR3 is 17 residues long. Germline CDR1 is SNHLY and CDR2 is FYNNEI. The CDR3 protein is CASSVVGQGYSNQPQHF. The DNA for the CDR3 is TGTGCCAGCAGTGTCGTGGGACAGGGTTATAGCAATCAGCCCCAGCATTTT. Drawing the rest from reference TRBV2 and TRBJ1-5, the complete variable domain is EPEVTQTPSHQVTQMGQEVILRCVPISNHLYFYWYRQILGQKVEFLVSFYNNEISEKSEIFDDQFSVERPDGSNFTLKIRSTKLEDSAMYFCASSVVGQGYSNQPQHFGDGTRLSIL.

The rearrangement joins TRBV25-1 to TRBJ1-4, with TRBD1 as a possible D gene (6 bases). V was pared by 1 base and J by 8 bases, with 11 bases between. This CDR3 is built from 14 residues. Germline CDR1 is MGHDK and CDR2 is SYGVNS. Here the CDR3 reads CASSESTGTEKLFF. In nucleotides, the CDR3 is TGTGCCAGCAGTGAATCCACAGGGACCGAAAAACTGTTTTTT.

CDR3 region: CASSPPQRAYTDTQYF. The CDR3 DNA reads as TGCGCCAGCAGCCCCCCGCAGCGGGCTTACACAGATACGCAGTATTTT. The genes are TRBV5-1 and TRBJ2-3; D possibly corresponds to TRBD2 (6 bases). This CDR3 comprises 16 residues. Trimming removed 4 bases from V and 2 bases from J, with 17 bases in between. From germline, CDR1 is SGHRS and CDR2 YFSETQ.

The chain recombines TRBV19 with TRBJ1-6, with a possible D match to TRBD1 (5 bases). V lost 6 bases to trimming and J lost 9 bases, with 18 bases between them. From germline, CDR1 is LNHDA and CDR2 SQIVND (reference sequence). The CDR3 runs to 15 residues. CDR3 sequence reads: CASRETGLLFSPLHF. CDR3 bases: TGTGCCAGTAGGGAGACGGGACTTCTGTTTTCACCCCTCCACTTT.

To note about this clone: The same CDR3 arises from other DNA sequences in this sample as well. This rearrangement joins TRBV6-5 to TRBJ1-1; 7 nucleotides line up with TRBD1. This CDR3 is 14 amino acids long. Germline-derived CDR1 and CDR2 are MNHEY and SVGAGI. The junction had 0 bases not matched to a gene; V was cut back by 2 bases and J by 0 bases. CDR3 sequence: CASSYDRVNTEAFF. In DNA, the CDR3 is TGTGCCAGCAGTTACGACAGGGTGAACACTGAAGCTTTCTTT.

The V call is TRBV3-1 (or the pseudogene TRBV3-2), the J call TRBJ2-5, with 9 bases identical to TRBD2. This CDR3 is built from 16 residues. In germline, CDR1 is LGHDT, CDR2 YNNKEL (reference sequence). V dropped 1 base and J dropped 4; count of bases not matched to a gene: 7. The CDR3 coding sequence is TGTGCCAGCAGCCAAGGAGCTGCGGGGGGGCCAGAGACCCAGTACTTC. Residues: CASSQGAAGGPETQYF.

The V and J genes are TRBV11-2 and TRBJ1-2, with 7 positions matching TRBD1. The V gene end was trimmed by 5 bases and the J gene end by 0 bases; junction bases not matched to a gene: 6. CDR3 length equals 15 residues. Germline lookup yields CDR1 SGHAT and CDR2 FQNNGV. CDR3 in amino acids: CASSTRQGANYGYTF. CDR3 sequence (DNA): TGTGCCAGCAGCACAAGACAGGGAGCTAACTATGGCTACACCTTC. Variable domain in full (rest from reference TRBV11-2 and TRBJ1-2): EAGVAQSPRYKIIEKRQSVAFWCNPISGHATLYWYQQILGQGPKLLIQFQNNGVVDDSQLPKDRFSAERLKGVDSTLKIQPAKLEDSAVYLCASSTRQGANYGYTFGSGTRLTVV.

The rearrangement joins TRBV6-5 to TRBJ1-2; D might be TRBD1 (5 bases). Trimming removed 6 bases at V and 5 bases at J, with 13 bases between. Germline CDR1 is MNHEY and CDR2 is SVGAGI. This CDR3 contains 13 residues. The CDR3 protein is CASRGRGWYGYTF. The CDR3 DNA is TGTGCCAGCAGGGGTCGGGGGTGGTATGGCTACACCTTC.

The CDR3 DNA reads as TGTGCCAGCAGTGGGGGACTGTTCTATAATTCACCCCTCCACTTT. It is translated as CASSGGLFYNSPLHF. The rearrangement links TRBV2 to TRBJ1-6, with a possible D match to TRBD1 (5 bases). The CDR3 is 15 residues long. Trimming cost V 4 bases and J 3 bases, with 10 bases left between them. From germline, CDR1 is SNHLY and CDR2 FYNNEI.